A single sample is the source of the 8 T cell receptor beta chains below, sequenced in a study of identifying expanded T cells in peripheral blood. Method: immunoSEQ multiplex PCR; TCRdb's copy keeps in-frame clones and lacks some. The sample records about 91,000 clones, roughly 90% being singletons. Material: blood. The receptors were gathered from a person aged 18-69 years in good health.

This CDR3 reads CASSPTNTEAFF. The DNA for the CDR3 is TGTGCCAGCTCACCTACCAACACTGAAGCTTTCTTT. The chain is built from TRBV18 and TRBJ1-1; D gene uncertain. Germline loops: CDR1 KGHSH, CDR2 LQKENI. The CDR3 is 12 residues long. V lost 3 bases and J 2 bases, leaving 4 bases between the germline ends.

The V call is TRBV18, the J call TRBJ1-1; 7 nucleotides agree with TRBD1. With V trimmed by 4 bases and J by 5 bases, 7 bases remained unmatched. This CDR3 is 14 amino acids long. The germline V gene has CDR1 KGHSH and CDR2 LQKENI. CDR3 in amino acids: CASSQRQGGTEAFF. The CDR3 DNA reads as TGTGCCAGCTCACAAAGACAGGGCGGGACTGAAGCTTTCTTT.

The chain employs TRBV6-5 and TRBJ1-5; maybe TRBD1 (6 bases). The germline CDR1 and CDR2 sequences are MNHEY and SVGAGI. There are 14 residues in the CDR3. The germline V and J ends were trimmed by 6 bases and 4 bases, with 13 bases remaining between them. In DNA form, the CDR3 reads TGTGCCAGCAGCCGGGACACCAATAATCAGCCCCAGCATTTT. It translates to CASSRDTNNQPQHF.

This clone was counted once. The rearrangement joins TRBV28 to TRBJ2-7, with 9 bases matching TRBD1. This CDR3 is 20 amino acids long. CDR1 is MDHEN, CDR2 SYDVKM, per germline. The CDR3 here is CGTSGDNRGLILKRPYEQYF. The CDR3 DNA reads as TGTGGCACCAGCGGTGATAACAGGGGGCTTATTCTTAAACGCCCCTACGAGCAGTACTTC.

The chain has TRBV28 and TRBJ2-1, with TRBD1 as a possible D gene (6 bases). V was pared by 4 bases and J by 3 bases, with 13 bases between. The CDR3 contains 15 residues. Per germline, CDR1 MDHEN and CDR2 SYDVKM. CDR3 in DNA: TGTGCCAGCAGTTGGACAGACCCTAACTACAATGAGCAGTTCTTC. This translates into CASSWTDPNYNEQFF. Full variable domain (remainder filled in from reference TRBV28 and TRBJ2-1): DVKVTQSSRYLVKRTGEKVFLECVQDMDHENMFWYRQDPGLGLRLIYFSYDVKMKEKGDIPEGYSVSREKKERFSLILESASTNQTSMYLCASSWTDPNYNEQFFGPGTRLTVL.

The chain links TRBV9 to TRBJ2-5; perhaps TRBD2 as D (6 bases). CDR1 is SGDLS and CDR2 is YYNGEE in the germline V gene. Trimming cost V 4 bases and J 5 bases, with 18 bases left between them. The CDR3 is 15 amino acids. The CDR3 spells CASSPGGSGWETQYF. CDR3 sequence (DNA): TGTGCCAGCAGCCCCGGGGGAAGCGGATGGGAGACCCAGTACTTC.

This clone came up a few times. The chain uses TRBV27 and TRBJ2-7; D perhaps matches TRBD2 (7 bases). The germline V gene has CDR1 MNHEY and CDR2 SMNVEV (reference sequence). The CDR3 runs to 13 residues. Trimming cost V 11 bases and J 1 base, with 15 bases left between them. CDR3 region: CAAAAGASYEQYF. In nucleotides, the CDR3 is TGTGCCGCGGCGGCGGGGGCGTCCTACGAGCAGTACTTC.

This sequence joins TRBV5-1 and TRBJ2-1, with 7 positions matching TRBD2. The CDR3 is 14 amino acids. The junction had 6 bases not matched to a gene; V was cut back by 0 bases and J by 9 bases. CDR1 and CDR2 (germline): SGHRS, YFSETQ. The CDR3 DNA reads as TGCGCCAGCAGCTTGGCGGGAGGACCCACTGAGCAGTTCTTC. It codes for CASSLAGGPTEQFF.